This T cell receptor beta chain originates from a study of T cells after posttransplantation cyclophosphamide. Study-wide findings and caveats: Recipient CMV seropositivity and CMV reactivation strongly tracked TRB clonality. Later post-transplant blood repertoires were often dominated by donor CD8+ memory clones. Skin or GI-infiltrating T cells shared few TRB sequences with blood.

Sequencing used immunoSEQ multiplex PCR; TCRdb keeps in-frame clones, though not all of them. The repertoire includes roughly 19,000 clones, 80% to 90% of them detected once, and about 1.8% sits in the top ten. Remarks on this clone: Its matching antigen is unknown.

CDR3 length: 14 residues. V lost 7 bases, J lost 5 bases, and 17 bases lay in between. In germline, CDR1 is MNHEY, CDR2 SVGAGI. Sampled 1 year posttransplant, controls received myeloablative marrow transplants, methotrexate and a calcineurin inhibitor. This sequence joins TRBV6-5 and TRBJ1-2; possibly TRBD1 for D (5 bases). Sequences were derived from PBMCs, sampled roughly 49 weeks after allogeneic stem cell transplant with calcineurin inhibitor and methotrexate. The clonotype originates from a female patient in her 30s who received an allogeneic stem cell transplant from an unrelated donor, was CMV-positive, and had acute and chronic GVHD. Some T cells may be graft donor cells. In DNA form, the CDR3 reads TGTGCCAGCACCGCTCAGGGAGGAGGATATGGCTACACCTTC. Translated, it gives CASTAQGGGYGYTF.